Each of the 20 T cell receptor beta chains below was sequenced from the same sample in a study of shared clonotypes between healthy human individuals. Method: immunoSEQ multiplex PCR; TCRdb's copy keeps in-frame clones and lacks some. The data show under 1,100,000 clones, with roughly 75% seen just once and around 1.4% held by the top ten. The sample consisted of memory CD4+ T cells sorted from blood. Subset of the sample: CD45RA-negative fraction. The receptors originated from a young man in good health.

CDR3 residues: CASFPQPGQGEYF. The CDR3 region has the DNA TGTGCCAGCTTTCCCCAACCGGGACAGGGGGAGTACTTC. V and J are TRBV5-5 and TRBJ2-7; 11 bases fit TRBD1. Germline trimming cut 7 bases from V and 11 bases from J; bases unmatched to any gene: 11. Germline V CDR1 and CDR2: SGHKS, YYEKEE (reference sequence). CDR3 length: 13 amino acids.

There are a few counts of this clone. The rearrangement uses TRBV19 and TRBJ1-2, with unresolved D. Germline CDR1 LNHDA, CDR2 SQIVND (reference sequence). CDR3 length: 12 amino acids. V was pared by 4 bases and J by 1 base, with 4 bases between. The chain's CDR3 is CASSNLNYGYTF. In DNA, the CDR3 is TGTGCCAGTAGTAACCTTAACTATGGCTACACCTTC.

On this clone itself: Other DNA sequences in this specimen translate into the identical CDR3. This chain connects TRBV28 to TRBJ1-4; D is unresolved. The ends were cut back, 6 bases at V and 4 bases at J, with 3 bases in the middle. This CDR3 has 11 amino acids. Germline V lookup: CDR1 MDHEN, CDR2 SYDVKM. CDR3 nucleotide sequence: TGTGCCAGCAGCAGTAATGAAAAACTGTTTTTT. Its protein is CASSSNEKLFF.

V usage is TRBV10-3 and J usage is TRBJ1-5; TRBD1 agrees at 10 bases. There are 17 residues in the CDR3. V shed 2 bases, J shed 6 bases, and the junction held 10 bases outside the gene matches. Germline V CDR1 and CDR2: ENHRY, SYGVKD. CDR3 DNA sequence: TGTGCCATCAGTGAGGCAGAGACAGGGGGCGCCGGTCAGCCCCAGCATTTT. This sequence encodes CAISEAETGGAGQPQHF.

On this clone itself: Other nucleotide sequences from this sample produce the same CDR3. This chain uses TRBV10-3 with TRBJ2-1; the D is unclear. The V gene lost 0 bases and the J gene lost 5 bases, with 5 bases spanning the gap. Germline CDR1 ENHRY, CDR2 SYGVKD. CDR3 length: 13 residues. CDR3 nucleotides: TGTGCCATCAGTGAGTCGAGAAACAATGAGCAGTTCTTC. It codes for CAISESRNNEQFF.

This rearrangement joins TRBV7-2 to TRBJ2-5; D gene uncertain. Germline CDR1 and CDR2: SGHTA and FQGNSA. The V gene lost 4 bases and the J gene lost 7 bases, with 16 bases spanning the gap. This CDR3 has 14 residues. In nucleotides, the CDR3 is TGTGCCAGCAGCTCCTCATCAGGTTCTAGGACCCAGTACTTC. It specifies CASSSSSGSRTQYF.

The gene calls are TRBV11-2 and TRBJ2-5; a possible D gene is TRBD1 (5 bases). CDR1 and CDR2 from the germline V gene are SGHAT and FQNNGV. The CDR3 loop spans 13 amino acids. Trimming removed 3 bases from V and 5 bases from J, with 10 bases in between. In nucleotides, the CDR3 is TGTGCCAGCAGCTTCTGGGGCAGTGAGACCCAGTACTTC. Translation: CASSFWGSETQYF.

This clone has just a few counts. V gene TRBV7-2 combines with J gene TRBJ1-5, with D possibly TRBD1 on 5 matching bases. The V and J ends lost 3 bases and 7 bases respectively, with 7 bases between them. Per germline, CDR1 SGHTA and CDR2 FQGNSA. CDR3 length: 12 residues. CDR3 residues: CASSFQGQPQHF. The CDR3, as DNA: TGTGCCAGCAGCTTTCAGGGCCAGCCCCAGCATTTT.

The chain employs TRBV5-1 and TRBJ2-3; tentative D call: TRBD1 (5 bases). Trimming pared 3 bases from V and 3 bases from J, leaving 11 bases between. The CDR3 spans 14 residues. The germline V gene encodes CDR1 SGHRS and CDR2 YFSETQ. CDR3 protein: CASSSTDLTDTQYF. For the CDR3, the DNA is TGCGCCAGCAGCTCGACAGACTTAACAGATACGCAGTATTTT.

The rearrangement links TRBV30 to TRBJ2-3; 11 bases are shared with TRBD2. CDR3 size: 15 residues. Germline V lookup: CDR1 GTSNPN, CDR2 SVGIG (reference sequence). The V segment lost 2 bases and the J segment 2 bases; nucleotides outside the gene matches: 3. The CDR3, as DNA: TGTGCCTGGAGTCCACTAGCGGGAGCCACAGATACGCAGTATTTT. Protein sequence: CAWSPLAGATDTQYF.

J is TRBJ1-2 and V is TRBV27, with 7 bases matching TRBD1. V shed 6 bases, J shed 6 bases, and the junction held 16 bases outside the gene matches. Germline CDR1 MNHEY, CDR2 SMNVEV (reference sequence). The CDR3 extends over 16 amino acids. CDR3 coding DNA: TGTGCCAGCAGAAAGGGCCCAGAAAAGGGGGCTCATGGCTACACCTTC. Translated: CASRKGPEKGAHGYTF.

The chain couples TRBV6-6 to TRBJ1-3; D gene unclear. Germline CDR1 reads MNHNY; CDR2 reads SVGAGI (reference sequence). V dropped 6 bases and J dropped 8 bases, with 20 bases sitting between them. The CDR3 is 15 residues long. The CDR3 loop reads CASRPAYGNTHTIYF. CDR3 sequence (DNA): TGTGCCAGCAGACCCGCTTACGGTAATACACACACCATATATTTT.

In its sample, this clone was seen a few times. The V gene is TRBV27, the J gene TRBJ2-1, with 13 nucleotides matching TRBD2. Germline CDR1 reads MNHEY; CDR2 reads SMNVEV (reference sequence). Unmatched junction bases numbered 6, after V lost 5 bases and J lost 5 bases. This CDR3 is 16 amino acids long. The CDR3 loop reads CASSPLGTSGDNEQFF. The DNA for the CDR3 is TGTGCCAGCAGTCCCCTAGGGACTAGCGGGGACAATGAGCAGTTCTTC.

The chain couples TRBV5-1 to TRBJ2-5; 7 bases align to TRBD2. Trimming removed 4 bases from V and 3 bases from J; junction bases left unmatched: 9. Germline V gene lookup returns CDR1 SGHRS and CDR2 YFSETQ. This CDR3 has 15 residues. The CDR3 region is CASSTGTTREETQYF. The CDR3 coding sequence is TGCGCCAGCAGCACGGGGACTACGCGGGAAGAGACCCAGTACTTC.

This clone was seen only a few times. The V call is TRBV5-4, the J call TRBJ2-5, with D perhaps TRBD1 (6 bases). The J call may be faulty, since TRBJ2-7 better matches the DNA end. The CDR3 is 13 residues long. CDR1 is SGHNT, CDR2 YYREEE, per germline (reference sequence). Here the CDR3 DNA reads TGTGCCAGCAGCCACGGACAGACCTACGAGCAGTACTTC. Amino acid sequence: CASSHGQTYEQYF.

The gene calls are TRBV11-3 and TRBJ2-1; tentatively, D is TRBD2 (5 bases). The CDR3 is 14 residues long. Germline assignment: CDR1 SGHNT and CDR2 YENEEA. Trimming stripped 5 bases from V and 7 bases from J, with 15 bases between. CDR3 residues: CASSRAGLRNEQFF. The CDR3 coding sequence is TGTGCCAGCAGCCGGGCGGGCTTGAGGAATGAGCAGTTCTTC.

CDR3 in DNA: TGCAGCGTTGAAAAAAAGAAGGGGGTCGGCTATGGCTACACCTTC. Its translation: CSVEKKKGVGYGYTF. This sequence joins TRBV29-1 and TRBJ1-2; the D gene is possibly TRBD1 (6 bases). This CDR3 has 15 residues. CDR1 is SQVTM, CDR2 ANQGSEA, per germline. Trimming left V 2 bases short and J 4 bases short, with 17 bases between. The full variable domain, rest sourced from reference TRBV29-1 and TRBJ1-2, is SAVISQKPSRDICQRGTSLTIQCQVDSQVTMMFWYRQQPGQSLTLIATANQGSEATYESGFVIDKFPISRPNLTFSTLTVSNMSPEDSSIYLCSVEKKKGVGYGYTFGSGTRLTVV.

The chain uses TRBV5-6 and TRBJ1-2, with 9 positions matching TRBD1. V was pared by 4 bases and J by 7 bases, with 14 bases of the junction left unmatched. Germline CDR1 is SGHDT and CDR2 is YYEEEE. The CDR3 loop spans 16 amino acids. CDR3 loop: CASSPGTGLRLSGYTF. Here the CDR3 DNA reads TGTGCCAGCAGCCCCGGGACAGGGCTTAGGCTTAGTGGCTACACCTTC.

The V call is TRBV9, the J call TRBJ2-2, with 8 bases aligning to TRBD2. After removal of 4 bases from V and 7 bases from J, the junction contained 9 bases not matched to a gene. Germline values: CDR1 SGDLS, CDR2 YYNGEE. This CDR3 spans 15 amino acids. The CDR3 DNA is TGTGCCAGCAGCAAGCGACTAGCGTTGGACGGGGAGCTGTTTTTT. The encoded protein is CASSKRLALDGELFF.

V usage is TRBV25-1 and J usage is TRBJ2-7, with D possibly TRBD1 on 5 matching bases. Germline loops: CDR1 MGHDK, CDR2 SYGVNS. There are 14 residues in the CDR3. V was trimmed by 6 bases and J by 2 bases, leaving 14 bases between them. The CDR3 loop reads CASRPSRAPYEQYF. The DNA for the CDR3 is TGTGCCAGCAGACCCTCCAGGGCTCCCTACGAGCAGTACTTC.